The 22 T cell receptor beta chains below all came from one sample that was sequenced in a study of tumor and adjacent non-tumor tissue in lung cancer. No cell sorting was done before RNA was extracted from the tissue. Three rounds of nested PCR, following a modified ARM-PCR protocol, produced the TCRbeta library. TCRdb re-called the multiplex PCR reads through MiXCR, storing one row per CDR3 protein. The sample yields about 120,000 distinct CDR3 sequences, about 80% seen once. What was sequenced was lung tumor tissue. The receptors come from a man between 65 and 85 years old with non-small cell lung cancer.

This sequence joins TRBV5-8 and TRBJ2-7, with 7 bases aligning to TRBD1. Germline CDR1 reads SGHTS; CDR2 reads YDEGEE. Germline trimming cut 7 bases from V and 5 bases from J; bases unmatched to any gene: 9. This CDR3 is built from 13 residues. The DNA of the CDR3 is TGTGCCAGCGGCAACTTTGACAGGGACGAGCAGTACTTC. As protein: CASGNFDRDEQYF.

This clonotype has a single count. The junction and the germline gene differ at one end; a read error may be behind it. J is TRBJ2-5 and V is TRBV12-3 or TRBV12-4; 10 bases match TRBD2. CDR3 size: 20 residues. The CDR3 DNA is TGTCTCAGCAGAAAAAGCGACCACCCGACTAGCGGGCTTCCCCAGGAGACCCACTACTTC. Encoded protein: CLSRKSDHPTSGLPQETHYF.

A word on this clonotype: A read error is likely, as this CDR3 ends without the conserved phenylalanine or tryptophan. No DNA is shown, since the ends of the CDR3 on it are uncertain; the CDR3 is the one TCRdb lists. This chain uses TRBV4-3 with TRBJ2-1; no check of the table's D call, TRBD2, against the DNA was made. Germline CDR1 reads LGHNA; CDR2 reads YSLEER. The CDR3 is made up of 17 amino acids, end residues included. CDR3 region: CASSQDLAGAEYNEQIL.

The chain is built from TRBV10-1 and TRBJ1-1; D uncertain. Trimming left V 9 bases short and J 4 bases short, with 12 bases between. This CDR3 contains 12 residues. Looked up from germline, CDR1 is WNHNN and CDR2 is SYGVQD (reference sequence). The CDR3 reads CASEYFGTEAFF. The CDR3 nucleotides are TGCGCCAGTGAATATTTCGGCACTGAAGCTTTCTTT.

For this clonotype: A read error may be the cause here, since a much bigger clone is one base away. The chain combines TRBV6-2 or TRBV6-3 with TRBJ2-7, with 8 bases lining up with TRBD1. Germline CDR1 is MNHEY and CDR2 is SVGEGT. The CDR3 is made up of 15 amino acids. In DNA, the CDR3 is TGTGCCAGAAGGAGAACGACAGGGGCGGCCTACGAGCAGTGCTTC. It encodes CARRRTTGAAYEQCF.

This clonotype was observed once. A much larger clone is a single base away; this may be a read error. This is likely a read error, given that the CDR3 carries no conserved phenylalanine or tryptophan at its end. The chain joins TRBV5-1 to TRBJ2-3; D possibly corresponds to TRBD2 (5 bases). The CDR3 is 15 amino acids. V lost 2 bases and J 1 base, leaving 11 bases between the germline ends. The V gene's germline CDR1 is SGHRS and CDR2 YFSETQ. In nucleotides, the CDR3 is TGCGCCAGCAGCTTAGGGTTCGGGGGCACAGATACGCAGTATATT. It codes for CASSLGFGGTDTQYI.

To note about this clonotype: An end of the junction does not agree with germline; a read error may underlie this. CDR3 sequence: CASRKSDHPTGGLPQETQYF. The CDR3 coding sequence is TGTGCTAGCAGGAAAAGCGACCACCCGACTGGCGGGCTTCCCCAGGAGACCCAGTACTTC. The V gene is TRBV12-3 or TRBV12-4, the J gene TRBJ2-5, with D possibly matching TRBD2 (5 bases). The CDR3 is 20 amino acids.

As regards this clonotype: No conserved phenylalanine or tryptophan ends this CDR3, so it is likely a read error. The rearrangement uses TRBV7-8 and TRBJ2-1; the D is unclear. This CDR3 spans 16 amino acids. CDR1 and CDR2 (germline): SGHVS, FQNEAQ. CDR3 bases: TGTGCCAGCAGTCCCGCCCTAGTGGGCTACTACAATGACCAGTTCATC. Translating gives CASSPALVGYYNDQFI.

As for this clonotype: The missing conserved phenylalanine or tryptophan at the end of this CDR3 makes a read error likely. The chain couples TRBV10-1 to TRBJ2-2; perhaps TRBD2 as D (6 bases). The CDR3 covers 17 residues. CDR1 is WNHNN and CDR2 is SYGVQD in the germline V gene (reference sequence). This CDR3 reads CASCDGSGTINTGELFY. The CDR3 coding sequence is TGCGCCAGCTGTGACGGGAGTGGGACGATAAACACCGGGGAGCTGTTTTAT.

On this clonotype: The junction departs from germline at one end; a sequencing error may be responsible. The chain carries TRBV4-2 and TRBJ2-7, with 10 bases lining up with TRBD2. The CDR3 runs 14 residues. CDR1 is LGHNA and CDR2 is YNFKEQ in the germline V gene. This CDR3 reads CASSPAGGPHKQYF. CDR3 nucleotides: TGTGCCAGCAGCCCAGCGGGAGGGCCCCACAAGCAATACTTC.

As to this clonotype: In this CDR3 the conserved last residue, phenylalanine or tryptophan, is missing, so a read error is likely. The rearrangement links TRBV10-1 to TRBJ1-1; D call uncertain. This CDR3 is built from 13 residues. The germline CDR1 and CDR2 sequences are WNHNN and SYGVQD (reference sequence). Deletions cut 4 bases from V and 1 base from J, with 7 bases between. The CDR3 nucleotides read TGCGCCAGCAGTGTAGGGCAGAACACTGAAGCTTTCTTA. It encodes CASSVGQNTEAFL.

As for this clonotype: One junction end disagrees with the germline gene, perhaps due to a read error. The rearrangement links TRBV11-1 to TRBJ2-1, with 7 bases matching TRBD2. CDR3 length: 15 amino acids. CDR1 and CDR2 (germline): SGHAT, FQDESV (reference sequence). CDR3 sequence reads: CASSLGGGGVNEQFF. Written as DNA, the CDR3 is TGTGCCAGCAGCTTAGGGGGGGGAGGGGTTAATGAGCAGTTTTTC.

As regards this clonotype: Because the CDR3 is missing its conserved closing phenylalanine or tryptophan, this is likely a read error. V is TRBV6-2 or TRBV6-3 and J is TRBJ2-2; D is ambiguous. The germline CDR1 and CDR2 sequences are MNHEY and SVGEGT. CDR3 size: 14 residues. The ends were cut back, 6 bases at V and 6 bases at J, with 14 bases in the middle. For the CDR3, the DNA is TGTGCCAGCAGCACGTGGACGTCACCCGGGGAGCTGTTTTCT. This encodes CASSTWTSPGELFS.

The V gene is TRBV4-1, the J gene TRBJ2-7; a weak D match, TRBD1 (5 bases). CDR3 length equals 15 residues. From germline, CDR1 is MGHRA and CDR2 YSYEKL. Trimming removed 0 bases from V and 9 bases from J, with 18 bases in between. CDR3 sequence: CASSQEARVSHGQYF. For the CDR3, the DNA is TGCGCCAGCAGCCAAGAAGCCAGGGTCTCCCACGGGCAGTACTTC.

Concerning this clonotype itself: The CDR3 does not end in the conserved phenylalanine or tryptophan, so this is likely a read error. This chain uses TRBV6-5 with TRBJ1-1; TRBD1 might be the D (5 bases). The CDR3 runs 12 residues. Germline CDR1 and CDR2: MNHEY and SVGAGI. V lost 6 bases and J lost 11, with 16 bases in between. CDR3 nucleotide sequence: TGTGCCAGCAGCCGCGTCTCCAGGGAGGCTTTCTTA. Its protein is CASSRVSREAFL.

Concerning this clonotype: The junction differs from germline at one of its ends, possibly a read error. The V gene is TRBV4-1, the J gene TRBJ2-5, with a weak D call TRBD1 (6 bases). The CDR3 loop spans 14 amino acids. Germline assignment: CDR1 MGHRA and CDR2 YSYEKL. CDR3 sequence (DNA): TGTGCCAGTAGCCGACAGTGGGGGCAGGAGACCCAGTACTTC. Translating gives CASSRQWGQETQYF.

The CDR3 DNA reads TGTGCCAGCAGCATCCATGCCGATGGGGGACCGAGCACAGATACGCAGTATTTT. Translated: CASSIHADGGPSTDTQYF. The V call is TRBV7-8, the J call TRBJ2-3; D may match TRBD1 or TRBD2 (5 bases each). The CDR3 runs 18 residues. The V end was cut by 5 bases, the J end by 0 bases, with 21 bases between. Germline CDR1 SGHVS, CDR2 FQNEAQ. The whole variable domain, remainder taken from reference TRBV7-8 and TRBJ2-3, is GAGVSQSPRYKVAKRGQDVALRCDPISGHVSLFWYQQALGQGPEFLTYFQNEAQLDKSGLPSDRFFAERPEGSVSTLKIQRTQQEDSAVYLCASSIHADGGPSTDTQYFGPGTRLTVL.

As to this clonotype: The junction departs from germline at one end; a sequencing error may be responsible. The genes are TRBV11-2 and TRBJ2-3; D gene ambiguous. CDR3 size: 13 residues. The germline V gene has CDR1 SGHAT and CDR2 FQNNGV. In DNA form, the CDR3 reads TGTACCACGTCTGGTCGGAGCACAGATATGCAGTATTTC. Its protein is CTTSGRSTDMQYF.

The chain couples TRBV14 to TRBJ2-5; TRBD2 is a possible D gene (6 bases). Trimming shortened V by 6 bases and J by 10 bases, and 12 bases separated the two germline ends. The germline CDR1 and CDR2 sequences are SGHDN and FVKESK. The CDR3 runs to 11 residues. CDR3 protein: CASRHAGIQYF. The CDR3 region has the DNA TGTGCCAGCAGACATGCGGGGATCCAGTACTTC.

This rearrangement joins TRBV11-2 to TRBJ2-2, with 8 bases aligning to TRBD2. The V gene's germline CDR1 is SGHAT and CDR2 FQNNGV. The V segment lost 5 bases and the J segment 6 bases; nucleotides outside the gene matches: 5. The CDR3 is 14 residues long. The CDR3 nucleotides read TGTGCCAGCAGCAAGAGCGGGAGCCCCGGGGAGCTGTTTTTT. Translation: CASSKSGSPGELFF. The full variable domain, completed using reference TRBV11-2 and TRBJ2-2, is EAGVAQSPRYKIIEKRQSVAFWCNPISGHATLYWYQQILGQGPKLLIQFQNNGVVDDSQLPKDRFSAERLKGVDSTLKIQPAKLEDSAVYLCASSKSGSPGELFFGEGSRLTVL.

Points on this clonotype: A single base separates this from a much larger clone, so it may be a read error. In this CDR3 the conserved last residue, phenylalanine or tryptophan, is missing, so a read error is likely. The chain joins TRBV5-1 to TRBJ1-2; D remains unclear. V was shortened by 0 bases and J by 10 bases, with 16 bases between the two germline ends. The CDR3 is 14 residues long. From germline, CDR1 is SGHRS and CDR2 YFSETQ. The CDR3: CASSLAASQSDYTI. The CDR3 region has the DNA TGCGCCAGCAGCTTGGCGGCCAGTCAATCTGACTACACCATC.

This chain links TRBV7-2 with TRBJ2-5; TRBD1 matches 9 bases. V shed 5 bases, J shed 2 bases, and the junction held 6 bases outside the gene matches. The CDR3 sequence is 15 residues long. CDR1 and CDR2 (germline): SGHTA, FQGNSA. The CDR3 sequence: CASSTPGQGQETQYF. The CDR3 coding sequence is TGTGCCAGCAGCACACCCGGACAGGGGCAAGAGACCCAGTACTTC.